The 10 T cell receptor beta chains below all came from one sample that was sequenced in a study of blood T cell repertoires in COVID-19. The table came from immunoSEQ multiplex PCR; TCRdb's copy has only in-frame clones and leaves some out. This sample yields hundreds of thousands of clones, of which about 83% are seen a single time; about 5.7% belongs to the top ten. Source material: PBMCs or T cells enriched from blood (not recorded which). These receptors all come from a woman between 35 and 50 years old who had recovered from COVID-19.

This clone has a single count. The rearrangement links TRBV7-3 to TRBJ2-3; a weak D match, TRBD1 (5 bases). Germline V gene lookup returns CDR1 SGHTA and CDR2 FQGTGA. This CDR3 is built from 13 residues. With 3 bases removed from V and 4 bases from J, the gap between germline ends came to 8 bases. The CDR3 DNA is TGTGCCAGCAGCTTGACAGTTGCAGATACGCAGTATTTT. It yields the protein CASSLTVADTQYF. The whole variable domain, filled in from reference TRBV7-3 and TRBJ2-3, reads GAGVSQTPSNKVTEKGKYVELRCDPISGHTALYWYRQSLGQGPEFLIYFQGTGAADDSGLPNDRFFAVRPEGSVSTLKIQRTERGDSAVYLCASSLTVADTQYFGPGTRLTVL.

V gene TRBV7-2 combines with J gene TRBJ1-1, with 7 bases that match TRBD1. In germline, CDR1 is SGHTA, CDR2 FQGNSA. The CDR3 extends over 13 amino acids. Trimming at V came to 5 bases and at J to 10 bases, leaving 10 bases not matched to a gene. As DNA, the CDR3 is TGTGCCAGCAGCATCGGGACAGCGGGGGCAGCTTTCTTT. Encoded protein: CASSIGTAGAAFF. Variable domain in full (rest from reference TRBV7-2 and TRBJ1-1): GAGVSQSPSNKVTEKGKDVELRCDPISGHTALYWYRQSLGQGLEFLIYFQGNSAPDKSGLPSDRFSAERTGGSVSTLTIQRTQQEDSAVYLCASSIGTAGAAFFGQGTRLTVV.

V and J are TRBV7-2 and TRBJ2-1; unclear D gene. V was pared by 4 bases and J by 9 bases, with 13 bases between. This CDR3 has 13 amino acids. Germline lookup yields CDR1 SGHTA and CDR2 FQGNSA. The CDR3 nucleotides read TGTGCCAGCAGCTCCGAGCTATACGGTGAGCAGTTCTTC. This codes for CASSSELYGEQFF.

This clone has a single count. This chain links TRBV6-2 or TRBV6-3 with TRBJ2-7; a weak D match, TRBD1 (5 bases). Trimming removed 2 bases from V and 2 bases from J, with 7 bases in between. Germline V lookup: CDR1 MNHEY, CDR2 SVGEGT. The CDR3 consists of 13 residues. CDR3 sequence: CASSYPGPYEQYF. In DNA, the CDR3 is TGTGCCAGCAGTTACCCAGGGCCCTACGAGCAGTACTTC.

The gene calls are TRBV4-2 and TRBJ2-6, with 7 bases aligning to TRBD2. V lost 1 base to trimming and J lost 0 bases; unmatched junction nucleotides: 3. Germline V gene data show CDR1 as LGHNA and CDR2 as YNFKEQ. There are 17 residues in the CDR3. CDR3 sequence: CASSQARGVSGANVLTF. DNA of the CDR3: TGTGCCAGCAGCCAAGCTCGGGGGGTCTCTGGGGCCAACGTCCTGACTTTC.

The rearrangement links TRBV4-1 to TRBJ2-3, with TRBD2 identical over 10 bases. The CDR3 sequence is 15 residues long. After removal of 4 bases from V and 6 bases from J, the junction contained 7 bases not matched to a gene. Germline-derived CDR1 and CDR2 are MGHRA and YSYEKL. The CDR3 nucleotides are TGCGCCAGCAGCCCAGCGGGAGGGGAAGAGGATACGCAGTATTTT. It yields the protein CASSPAGGEEDTQYF.

The genes are TRBV27 and TRBJ1-5, with TRBD1 matching over 8 bases. The V gene end was trimmed by 5 bases and the J gene end by 9 bases; junction bases not matched to a gene: 9. The CDR3 sequence is 14 residues long. Germline V lookup: CDR1 MNHEY, CDR2 SMNVEV (reference sequence). For the CDR3, the DNA is TGTGCCAGCAGTCTCGGACAGGGAGAATGGCCCCAGCATTTT. Translated: CASSLGQGEWPQHF.

This chain links TRBV18 with TRBJ2-5; D perhaps matches TRBD2 (6 bases). Germline V gene sequence: CDR1 KGHSH, CDR2 LQKENI. Trimming removed 5 bases at V and 5 bases at J, with 15 bases between. The CDR3 totals 14 residues. This chain's CDR3 is CASSWGSGGETQYF. The DNA of the CDR3 is TGTGCCAGCTCATGGGGGTCCGGAGGGGAGACCCAGTACTTC.

This clone has only a few counts. The V and J genes are TRBV4-2 and TRBJ2-1, with TRBD2 matching over 8 bases. CDR1 and CDR2 from the germline V gene are LGHNA and YNFKEQ. The CDR3 has 13 amino acids. V dropped 3 bases and J dropped 7; count of bases not matched to a gene: 2. CDR3 amino acids: CASSQLAGNEQFF. CDR3 nucleotides: TGTGCCAGCAGCCAGTTAGCGGGAAATGAGCAGTTCTTC.

The V and J genes are TRBV19 and TRBJ1-5; 8 bases line up with TRBD1. The trim removed 5 bases at V and 2 bases at J, leaving 11 bases unmatched. CDR3 size: 17 residues. Germline CDR1 LNHDA, CDR2 SQIVND (reference sequence). The CDR3 protein is CASSFSTGGRGNQPQHF. The CDR3 DNA is TGTGCCAGTAGTTTCAGCACAGGGGGAAGAGGCAATCAGCCCCAGCATTTT.